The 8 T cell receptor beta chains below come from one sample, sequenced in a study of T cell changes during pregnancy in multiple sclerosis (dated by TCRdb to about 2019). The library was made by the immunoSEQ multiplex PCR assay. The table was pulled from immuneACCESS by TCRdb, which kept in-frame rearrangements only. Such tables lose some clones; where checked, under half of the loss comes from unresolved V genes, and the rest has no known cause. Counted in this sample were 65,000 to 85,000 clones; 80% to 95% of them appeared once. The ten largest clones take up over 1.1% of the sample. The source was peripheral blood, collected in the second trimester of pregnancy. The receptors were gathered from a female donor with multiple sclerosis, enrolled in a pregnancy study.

Here the CDR3 DNA reads TGTGCCAGCAGCGCCTTTCCTACAAGGCGGGGGGGTTTAGATACGCAGTATTTT. Protein: CASSAFPTRRGGLDTQYF. The gene calls are TRBV7-2 and TRBJ2-3; 9 bases map to TRBD2. CDR3 size: 18 residues. Germline assignment: CDR1 SGHTA and CDR2 FQGNSA. V lost 5 bases to trimming and J lost 5 bases; unmatched junction nucleotides: 17.

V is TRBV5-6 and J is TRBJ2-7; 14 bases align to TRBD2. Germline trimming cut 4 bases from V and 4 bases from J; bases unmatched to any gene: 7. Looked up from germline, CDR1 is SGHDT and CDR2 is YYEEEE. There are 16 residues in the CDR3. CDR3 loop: CASSPGTSGSVYEQYF. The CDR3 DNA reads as TGTGCCAGCAGCCCGGGGACTAGCGGGAGTGTTTACGAGCAGTACTTC.

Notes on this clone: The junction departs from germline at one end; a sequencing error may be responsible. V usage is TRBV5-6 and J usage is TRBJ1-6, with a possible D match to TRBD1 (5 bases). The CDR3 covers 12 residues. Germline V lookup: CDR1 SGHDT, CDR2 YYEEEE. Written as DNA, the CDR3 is TGTGCCGGCAGCTACAGGTCCTCGCCCCTCCACTTT. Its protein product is CAGSYRSSPLHF.

DNA for the CDR3: TGTGCCAGCAGTGAATTGGGCACTTCCCGAAACACCATATATTTT. Translating gives CASSELGTSRNTIYF. This chain connects TRBV25-1 to TRBJ1-3; D uncertain. CDR1 MGHDK and CDR2 SYGVNS come from the germline V gene. Trimming removed 1 base from V and 5 bases from J, with 12 bases in between. There are 15 residues in the CDR3.

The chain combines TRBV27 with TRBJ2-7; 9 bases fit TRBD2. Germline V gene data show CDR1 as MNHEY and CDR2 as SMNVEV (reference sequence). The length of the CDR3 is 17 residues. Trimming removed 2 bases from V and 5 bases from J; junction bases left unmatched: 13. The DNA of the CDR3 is TGTGCCAGCAGTTTAGTGGGTAGCGCGGGGGGGCCCCACGAGCAGTACTTC. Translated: CASSLVGSAGGPHEQYF.

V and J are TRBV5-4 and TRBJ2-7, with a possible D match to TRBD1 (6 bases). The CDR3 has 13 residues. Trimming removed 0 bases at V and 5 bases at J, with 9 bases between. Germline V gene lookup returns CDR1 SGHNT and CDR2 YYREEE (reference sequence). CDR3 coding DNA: TGTGCCAGCAGCTTGGCCAACAGGGACGAGCAGTACTTC. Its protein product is CASSLANRDEQYF.

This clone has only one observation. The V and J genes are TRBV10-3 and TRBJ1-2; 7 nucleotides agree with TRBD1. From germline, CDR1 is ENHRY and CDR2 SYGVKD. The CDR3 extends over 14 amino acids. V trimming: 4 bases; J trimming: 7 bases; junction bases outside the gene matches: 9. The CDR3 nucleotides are TGTGCCATCAGTGGGGTACAGGGGTCGGGTGGCTACACCTTC. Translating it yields CAISGVQGSGGYTF.

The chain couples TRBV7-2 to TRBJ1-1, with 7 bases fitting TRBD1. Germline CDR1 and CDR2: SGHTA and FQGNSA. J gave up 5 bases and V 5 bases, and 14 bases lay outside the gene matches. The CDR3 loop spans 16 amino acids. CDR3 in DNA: TGTGCCAGCAGCCCAGCCAACAGGGGCCGAGGGACTGAAGCTTTCTTT. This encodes CASSPANRGRGTEAFF. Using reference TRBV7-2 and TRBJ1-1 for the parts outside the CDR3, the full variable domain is GAGVSQSPSNKVTEKGKDVELRCDPISGHTALYWYRQSLGQGLEFLIYFQGNSAPDKSGLPSDRFSAERTGGSVSTLTIQRTQQEDSAVYLCASSPANRGRGTEAFFGQGTRLTVV.